These 8 T cell receptor beta chains were sequenced from one sample in a study of shared clonotypes between healthy human individuals. The assay was immunoSEQ multiplex PCR, and TCRdb's table has in-frame clones only and misses some. This table has roughly 2,000,000 clones, around 93% appearing once. Naive CD8 cells comprised CD45RO-negative, CCR7-positively selected cells, excluding terminally differentiated effector memory CD45RA+ cells. What was sequenced was naive CD8+ T cells from PBMCs. Receptor source: a man between 18 and 29 years old in good health. Some clones in this sample may be carry-over from other donors' samples.

The chain combines TRBV28 with TRBJ1-2; the D is unclear. This CDR3 spans 18 amino acids. CDR1 is MDHEN, CDR2 SYDVKM, per germline. V was shortened by 3 bases and J by 2 bases, with 22 bases between the two germline ends. CDR3 region: CASSFIVPPRAENYGYTF. Here the CDR3 DNA reads TGTGCCAGCAGTTTCATTGTTCCCCCCAGAGCGGAGAACTATGGCTACACCTTC.

The chain is built from TRBV27 and TRBJ2-7, with unresolved D. Per the germline V gene, CDR1 is MNHEY and CDR2 is SMNVEV (reference sequence). The CDR3 is made up of 14 amino acids. Deletions cut 3 bases from V and 1 base from J, with 10 bases between. This CDR3 is CASSLSLTSYEQYF. DNA of the CDR3: TGTGCCAGCAGTTTGTCGTTGACGTCCTACGAGCAGTACTTC.

This sequence joins TRBV4-1 and TRBJ1-2, with 12 bases fitting TRBD1. This CDR3 is built from 15 residues. Germline CDR1 reads MGHRA; CDR2 reads YSYEKL. Trimming cost V 3 bases and J 8 bases; bases outside gene matches: 7. The CDR3 DNA follows: TGCGCCAGCAGCCAGCCGGGACAGGGGGCGCGGGGCTACACCTTC. Residues: CASSQPGQGARGYTF.

This chain connects TRBV28 to TRBJ2-2; D gene unclear. CDR1 and CDR2 from the germline V gene are MDHEN and SYDVKM. The CDR3 consists of 13 residues. V was pared by 6 bases and J by 3 bases, with 8 bases between. The CDR3 region is CASRLTYTGELFF. The CDR3 nucleotides read TGTGCCAGCAGATTGACCTACACCGGGGAGCTGTTTTTT.

This clone was detected once. This chain joins TRBV6-4 and TRBJ2-3, with a possible D match to TRBD2 (5 bases). Trimming left V 0 bases short and J 3 bases short, with 7 bases between. Looked up from germline, CDR1 is MRHNA and CDR2 is SNTAGT. There are 14 residues in the CDR3. The CDR3 here is CASSDSRETDTQYF. The CDR3 bases are TGTGCCAGCAGTGACTCCCGGGAAACAGATACGCAGTATTTT.

The chain employs TRBV27 and TRBJ1-5; no definite D call. CDR1 MNHEY and CDR2 SMNVEV come from the germline V gene (reference sequence). The CDR3 has 14 residues. Trimming pared 5 bases from V and 4 bases from J, leaving 12 bases between. In DNA form, the CDR3 reads TGTGCCAGCAGTCGAGGGTGGGGAAATCAGCCCCAGCATTTT. Its protein product is CASSRGWGNQPQHF.

The V and J genes are TRBV10-2 and TRBJ2-1; 12 positions agree with TRBD2. Germline CDR1 reads WSHSY; CDR2 reads SAAADI. V lost 0 bases and J lost 8; bases outside the gene matches: 8. CDR3 length equals 17 residues. This CDR3 is CASSESRLAGVRDEQFF. The CDR3 bases are TGCGCCAGCAGTGAGTCGAGACTAGCGGGAGTGCGGGATGAGCAGTTCTTC.

This clone was counted only a few times. The chain is built from TRBV27 and TRBJ2-7, with D tentatively TRBD1 (6 bases). This CDR3 has 12 residues. The germline CDR1 and CDR2 sequences are MNHEY and SMNVEV (reference sequence). Trimming shortened V by 4 bases and J by 6 bases, and 10 bases separated the two germline ends. CDR3 nucleotide sequence: TGTGCCAGCAGTTCCCACAGGGCCGAGCAGTACTTC. Translating it yields CASSSHRAEQYF.